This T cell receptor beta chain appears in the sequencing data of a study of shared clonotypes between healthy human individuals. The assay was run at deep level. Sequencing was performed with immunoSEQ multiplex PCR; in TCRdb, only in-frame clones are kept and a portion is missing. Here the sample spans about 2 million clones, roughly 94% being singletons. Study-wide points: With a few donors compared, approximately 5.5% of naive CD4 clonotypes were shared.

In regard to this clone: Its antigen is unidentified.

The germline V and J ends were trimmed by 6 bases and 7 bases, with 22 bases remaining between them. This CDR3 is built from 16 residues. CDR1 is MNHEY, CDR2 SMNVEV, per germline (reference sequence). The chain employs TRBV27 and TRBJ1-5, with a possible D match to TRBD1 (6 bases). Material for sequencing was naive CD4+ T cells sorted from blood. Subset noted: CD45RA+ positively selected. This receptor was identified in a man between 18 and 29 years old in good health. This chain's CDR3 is CASSKEKGVIRQPQHF. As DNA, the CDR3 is TGTGCCAGCAGCAAAGAAAAGGGGGTGATTAGGCAGCCCCAGCATTTT.